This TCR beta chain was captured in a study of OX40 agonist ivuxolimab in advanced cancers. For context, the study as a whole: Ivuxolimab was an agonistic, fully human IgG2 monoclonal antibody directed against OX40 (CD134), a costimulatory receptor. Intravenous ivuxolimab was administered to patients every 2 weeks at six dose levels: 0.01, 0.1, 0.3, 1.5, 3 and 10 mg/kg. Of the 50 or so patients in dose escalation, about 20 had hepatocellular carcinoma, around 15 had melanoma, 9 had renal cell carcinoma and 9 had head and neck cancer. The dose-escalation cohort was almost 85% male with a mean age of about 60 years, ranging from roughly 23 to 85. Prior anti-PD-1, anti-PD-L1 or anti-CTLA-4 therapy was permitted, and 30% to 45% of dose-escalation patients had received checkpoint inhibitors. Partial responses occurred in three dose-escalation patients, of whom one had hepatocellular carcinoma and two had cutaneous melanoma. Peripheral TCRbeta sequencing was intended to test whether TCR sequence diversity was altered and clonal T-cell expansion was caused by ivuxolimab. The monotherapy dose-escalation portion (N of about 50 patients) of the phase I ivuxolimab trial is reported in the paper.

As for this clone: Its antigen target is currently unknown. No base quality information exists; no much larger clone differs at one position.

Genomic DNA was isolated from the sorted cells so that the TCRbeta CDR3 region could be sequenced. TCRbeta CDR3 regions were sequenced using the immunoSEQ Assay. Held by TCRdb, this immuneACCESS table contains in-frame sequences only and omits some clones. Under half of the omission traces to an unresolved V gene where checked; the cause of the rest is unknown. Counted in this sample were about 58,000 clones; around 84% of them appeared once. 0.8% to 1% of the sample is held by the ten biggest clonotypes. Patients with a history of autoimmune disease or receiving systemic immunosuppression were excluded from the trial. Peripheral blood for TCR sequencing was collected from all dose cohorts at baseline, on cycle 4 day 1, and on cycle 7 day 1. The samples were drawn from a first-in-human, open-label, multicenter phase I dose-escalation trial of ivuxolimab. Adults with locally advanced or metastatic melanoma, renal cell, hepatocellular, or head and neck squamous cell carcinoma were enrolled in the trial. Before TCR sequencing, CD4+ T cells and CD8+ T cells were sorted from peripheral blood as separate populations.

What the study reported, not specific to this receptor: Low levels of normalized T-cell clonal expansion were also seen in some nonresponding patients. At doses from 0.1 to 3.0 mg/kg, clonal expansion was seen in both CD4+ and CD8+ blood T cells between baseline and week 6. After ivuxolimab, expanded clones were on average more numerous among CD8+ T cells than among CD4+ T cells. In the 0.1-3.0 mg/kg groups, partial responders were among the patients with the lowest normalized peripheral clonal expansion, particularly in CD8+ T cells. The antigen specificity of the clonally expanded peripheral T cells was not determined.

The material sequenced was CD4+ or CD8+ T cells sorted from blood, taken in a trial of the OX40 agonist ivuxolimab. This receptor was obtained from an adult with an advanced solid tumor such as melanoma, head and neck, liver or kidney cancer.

The DNA sequence is given as TGTGCCAGCAGTGTGGCCGGAGGCTACGAGCAGTACTTC. The translation is CASSVAGGYEQYF. This receptor chain uses TRBV5-4 and TRBJ2-7; the D gene is possibly TRBD2, with 5 bases matching. V gives up 5 bases and J gives up 3 bases, and the segment between their germline ends measures 12 bases. CDR1 SGHNT and CDR2 YYREEE are derived from the germline V gene (reference sequence). The CDR3 sequence holds 13 residues, the cysteine and phenylalanine included. Solely the CDR3 DNA is kept, with 39 bases framed from the first base.